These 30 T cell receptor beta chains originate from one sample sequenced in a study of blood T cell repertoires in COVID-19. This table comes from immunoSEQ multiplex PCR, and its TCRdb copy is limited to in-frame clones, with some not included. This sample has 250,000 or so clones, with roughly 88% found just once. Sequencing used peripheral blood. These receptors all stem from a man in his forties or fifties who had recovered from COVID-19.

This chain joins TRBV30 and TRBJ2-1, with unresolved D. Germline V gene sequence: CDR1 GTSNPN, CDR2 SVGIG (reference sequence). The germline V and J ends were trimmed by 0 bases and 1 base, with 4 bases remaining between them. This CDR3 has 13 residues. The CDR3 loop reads CAWSVQSYNEQFF. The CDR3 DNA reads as TGTGCCTGGAGTGTACAATCCTACAATGAGCAGTTCTTC.

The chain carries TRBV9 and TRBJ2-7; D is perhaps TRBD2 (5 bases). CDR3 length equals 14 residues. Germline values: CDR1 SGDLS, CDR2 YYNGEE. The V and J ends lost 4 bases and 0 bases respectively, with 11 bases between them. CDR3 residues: CASSPPADSYEQYF. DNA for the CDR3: TGTGCCAGCAGCCCCCCAGCGGACTCCTACGAGCAGTACTTC.

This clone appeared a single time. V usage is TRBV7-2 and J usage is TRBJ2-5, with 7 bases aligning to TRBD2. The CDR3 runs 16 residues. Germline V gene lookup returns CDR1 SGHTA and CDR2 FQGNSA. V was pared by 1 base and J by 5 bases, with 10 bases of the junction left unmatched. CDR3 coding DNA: TGTGCCAGCAGCTTAGTATTGGGCGGGAGCGGTGAGACCCAGTACTTC. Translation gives CASSLVLGGSGETQYF.

The chain's CDR3 is CASSKTGDTYEQYF. CDR3 DNA: TGTGCCAGCAGCAAAACAGGGGACACCTACGAGCAGTACTTC. The rearrangement links TRBV6-1 to TRBJ2-7; 7 bases are a match to TRBD1. Germline-derived CDR1 and CDR2 are MNHNS and SASEGT. With V trimmed by 6 bases and J by 2 bases, 7 bases remained unmatched. The CDR3 spans 14 residues.

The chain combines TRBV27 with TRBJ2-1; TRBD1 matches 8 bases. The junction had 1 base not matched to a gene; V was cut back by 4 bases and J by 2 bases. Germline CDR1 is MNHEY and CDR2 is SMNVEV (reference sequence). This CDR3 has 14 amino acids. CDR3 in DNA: TGTGCCAGCAGTTCGGACAGGGCCTACAATGAGCAGTTCTTC. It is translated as CASSSDRAYNEQFF.

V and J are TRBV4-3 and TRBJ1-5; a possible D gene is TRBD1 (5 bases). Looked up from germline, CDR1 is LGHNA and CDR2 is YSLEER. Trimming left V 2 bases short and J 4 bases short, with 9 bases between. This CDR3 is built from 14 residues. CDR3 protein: CASSQSQGNQPQHF. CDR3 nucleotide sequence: TGCGCCAGCAGCCAAAGCCAGGGTAATCAGCCCCAGCATTTT.

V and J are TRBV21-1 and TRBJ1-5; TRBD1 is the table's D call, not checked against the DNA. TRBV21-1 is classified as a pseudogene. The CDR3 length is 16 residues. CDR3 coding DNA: TGTGCCAGCACCAGACAGGGGGCCGGTCGCAATCAGCCCCAGCATTTT. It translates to CASTRQGAGRNQPQHF.

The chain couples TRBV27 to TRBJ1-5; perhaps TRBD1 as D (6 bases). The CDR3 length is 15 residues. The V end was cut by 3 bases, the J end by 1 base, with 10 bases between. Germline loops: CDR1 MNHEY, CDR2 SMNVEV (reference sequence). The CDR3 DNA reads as TGTGCCAGCAGTTTTGGCAGGGGAAGCAATCAGCCCCAGCATTTT. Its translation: CASSFGRGSNQPQHF.

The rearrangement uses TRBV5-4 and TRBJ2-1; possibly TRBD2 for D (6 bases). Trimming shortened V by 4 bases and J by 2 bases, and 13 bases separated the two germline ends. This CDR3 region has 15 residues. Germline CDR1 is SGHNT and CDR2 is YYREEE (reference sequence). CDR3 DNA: TGTGCCAGCAGCCATTCCGGGAGCCCCTACAATGAGCAGTTCTTC. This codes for CASSHSGSPYNEQFF.

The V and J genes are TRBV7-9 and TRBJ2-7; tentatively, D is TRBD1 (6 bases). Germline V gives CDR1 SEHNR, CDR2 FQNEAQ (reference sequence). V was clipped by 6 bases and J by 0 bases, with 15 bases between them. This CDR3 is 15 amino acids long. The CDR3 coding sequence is TGTGCCAGCAGTTCTCAAACAGGGAGCTCCTACGAGCAGTACTTC. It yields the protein CASSSQTGSSYEQYF.

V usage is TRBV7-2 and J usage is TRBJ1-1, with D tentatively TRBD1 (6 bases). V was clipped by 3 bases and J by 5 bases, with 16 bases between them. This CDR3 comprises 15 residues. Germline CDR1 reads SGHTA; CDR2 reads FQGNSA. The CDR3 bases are TGTGCCAGCAGCTTTAGCGCTGGGGGCCTTACTGAAGCTTTCTTT. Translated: CASSFSAGGLTEAFF.

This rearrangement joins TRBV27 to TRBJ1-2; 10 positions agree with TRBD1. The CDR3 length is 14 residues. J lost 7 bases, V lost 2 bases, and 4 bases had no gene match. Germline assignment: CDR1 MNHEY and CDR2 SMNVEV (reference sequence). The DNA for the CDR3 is TGTGCCAGCAGTTTACTAGGGACAGGGGTTGGCTACACCTTC. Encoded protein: CASSLLGTGVGYTF.

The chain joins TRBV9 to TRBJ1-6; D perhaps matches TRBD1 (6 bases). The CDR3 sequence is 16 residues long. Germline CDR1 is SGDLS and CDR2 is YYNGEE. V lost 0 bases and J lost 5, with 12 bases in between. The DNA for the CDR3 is TGTGCCAGCAGCGTAGAAGGGGGTTTCGATAATTCACCCCTCCACTTT. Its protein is CASSVEGGFDNSPLHF.

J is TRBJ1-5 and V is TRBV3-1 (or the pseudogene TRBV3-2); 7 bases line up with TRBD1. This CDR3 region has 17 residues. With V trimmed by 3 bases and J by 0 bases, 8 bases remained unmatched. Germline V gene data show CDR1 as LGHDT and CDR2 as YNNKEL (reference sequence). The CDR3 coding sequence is TGTGCCAGCAGCCAGGCGACAGGGACTTATAGCAATCAGCCCCAGCATTTT. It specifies CASSQATGTYSNQPQHF.

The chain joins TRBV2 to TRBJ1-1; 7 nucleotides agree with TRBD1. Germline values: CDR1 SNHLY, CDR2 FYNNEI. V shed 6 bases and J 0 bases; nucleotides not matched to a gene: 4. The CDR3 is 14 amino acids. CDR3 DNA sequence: TGTGCCAGCAGGGCGGACAGGCTGAACACTGAAGCTTTCTTT. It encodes CASRADRLNTEAFF.

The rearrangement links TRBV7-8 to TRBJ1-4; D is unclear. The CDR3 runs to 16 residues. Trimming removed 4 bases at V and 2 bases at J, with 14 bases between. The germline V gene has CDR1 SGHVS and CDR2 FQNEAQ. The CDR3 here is CASSSARTNTNEKLFF. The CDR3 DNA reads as TGTGCCAGCAGCTCCGCTCGGACTAATACTAATGAAAAACTGTTTTTT. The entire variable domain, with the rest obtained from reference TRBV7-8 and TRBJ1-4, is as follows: GAGVSQSPRYKVAKRGQDVALRCDPISGHVSLFWYQQALGQGPEFLTYFQNEAQLDKSGLPSDRFFAERPEGSVSTLKIQRTQQEDSAVYLCASSSARTNTNEKLFFGSGTQLSVL.

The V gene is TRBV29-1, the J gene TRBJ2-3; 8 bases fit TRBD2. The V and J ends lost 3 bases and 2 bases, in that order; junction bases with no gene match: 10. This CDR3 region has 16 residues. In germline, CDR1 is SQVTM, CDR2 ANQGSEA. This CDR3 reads CSVDAPAGVVTDTQYF. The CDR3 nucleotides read TGCAGCGTTGACGCCCCAGCGGGAGTCGTCACAGATACGCAGTATTTT.

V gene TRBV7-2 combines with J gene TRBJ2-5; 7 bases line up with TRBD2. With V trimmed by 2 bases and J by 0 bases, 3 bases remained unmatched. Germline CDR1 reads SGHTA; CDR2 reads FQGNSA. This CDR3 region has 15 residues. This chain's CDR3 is CASSLTSEYQETQYF. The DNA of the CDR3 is TGTGCCAGCAGCTTAACTAGCGAGTACCAAGAGACCCAGTACTTC.

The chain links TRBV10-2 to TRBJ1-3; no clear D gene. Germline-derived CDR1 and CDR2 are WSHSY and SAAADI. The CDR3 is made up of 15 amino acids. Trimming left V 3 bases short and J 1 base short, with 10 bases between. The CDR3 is CASSESPLSGNTIYF. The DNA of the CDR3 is TGCGCCAGCAGTGAATCCCCGTTATCTGGAAACACCATATATTTT.

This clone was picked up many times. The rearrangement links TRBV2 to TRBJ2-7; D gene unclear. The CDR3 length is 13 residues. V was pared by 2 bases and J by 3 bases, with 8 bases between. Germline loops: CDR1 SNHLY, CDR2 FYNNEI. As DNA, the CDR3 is TGTGCCAGCAGTGAACGGAGTTACTACGAGCAGTACTTC. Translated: CASSERSYYEQYF.

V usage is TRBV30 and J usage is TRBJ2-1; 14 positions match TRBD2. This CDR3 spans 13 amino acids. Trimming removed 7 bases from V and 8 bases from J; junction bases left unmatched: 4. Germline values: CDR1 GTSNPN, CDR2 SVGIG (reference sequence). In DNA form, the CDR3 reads TGTGCCTCGGGACTAGCGGGAGTATATGAGCAGTTCTTC. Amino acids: CASGLAGVYEQFF. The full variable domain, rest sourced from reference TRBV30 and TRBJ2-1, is SQTIHQWPATLVQPVGSPLSLECTVEGTSNPNLYWYRQAAGRGLQLLFYSVGIGQISSEVPQNLSASRPQDRQFILSSKKLLLSDSGFYLCASGLAGVYEQFFGPGTRLTVL.

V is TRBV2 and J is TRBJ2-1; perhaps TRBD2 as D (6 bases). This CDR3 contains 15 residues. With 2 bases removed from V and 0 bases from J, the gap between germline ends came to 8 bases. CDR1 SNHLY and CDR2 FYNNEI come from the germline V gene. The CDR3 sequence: CASSELGGSYNEQFF. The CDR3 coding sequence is TGTGCCAGCAGTGAACTGGGGGGCTCCTACAATGAGCAGTTCTTC.

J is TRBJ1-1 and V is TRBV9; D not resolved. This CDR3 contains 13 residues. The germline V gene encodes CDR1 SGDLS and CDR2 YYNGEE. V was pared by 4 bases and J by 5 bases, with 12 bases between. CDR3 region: CASSRSGWTEAFF. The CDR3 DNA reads TGTGCCAGCAGCCGATCCGGGTGGACTGAAGCTTTCTTT.

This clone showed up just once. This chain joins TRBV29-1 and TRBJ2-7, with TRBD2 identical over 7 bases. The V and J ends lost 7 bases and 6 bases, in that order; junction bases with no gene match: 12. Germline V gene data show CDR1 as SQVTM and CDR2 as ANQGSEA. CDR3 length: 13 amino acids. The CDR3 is CSARASGGREQYF. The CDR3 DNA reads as TGCAGCGCCCGCGCATCGGGGGGACGCGAGCAGTACTTC.

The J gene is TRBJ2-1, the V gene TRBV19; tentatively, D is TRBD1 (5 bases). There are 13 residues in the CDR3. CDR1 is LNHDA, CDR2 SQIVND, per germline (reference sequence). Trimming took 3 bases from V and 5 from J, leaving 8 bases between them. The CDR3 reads CASSIRRDNEQFF. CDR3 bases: TGTGCCAGTAGTATCCGCAGGGACAATGAGCAGTTCTTC.

CDR3: CASSTGLAAANEQFF. The DNA for the CDR3 is TGTGCCAGCAGCACAGGACTAGCAGCAGCGAATGAGCAGTTCTTC. This rearrangement joins TRBV7-6 to TRBJ2-1, with 8 bases matching TRBD2. The germline CDR1 and CDR2 sequences are SGHVS and FNYEAQ. The CDR3 extends over 15 amino acids. With V trimmed by 5 bases and J by 7 bases, 10 bases remained unmatched.

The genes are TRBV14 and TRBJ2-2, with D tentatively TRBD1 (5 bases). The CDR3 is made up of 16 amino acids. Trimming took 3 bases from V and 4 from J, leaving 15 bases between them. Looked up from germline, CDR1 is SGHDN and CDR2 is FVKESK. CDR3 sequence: CASSHAGKGRTGELFF. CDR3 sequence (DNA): TGTGCCAGCAGCCACGCAGGGAAAGGCCGCACCGGGGAGCTGTTTTTT. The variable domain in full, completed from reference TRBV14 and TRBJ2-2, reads EAGVTQFPSHSVIEKGQTVTLRCDPISGHDNLYWYRRVMGKEIKFLLHFVKESKQDESGMPNNRFLAERTGGTYSTLKVQPAELEDSGVYFCASSHAGKGRTGELFFGEGSRLTVL.

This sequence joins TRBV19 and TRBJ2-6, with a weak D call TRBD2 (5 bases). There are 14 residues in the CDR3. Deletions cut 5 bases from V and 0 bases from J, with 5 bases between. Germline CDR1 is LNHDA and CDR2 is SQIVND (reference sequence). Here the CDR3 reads CASSGSSGANVLTF. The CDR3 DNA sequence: TGTGCCAGTAGTGGGAGCTCTGGGGCCAACGTCCTGACTTTC.

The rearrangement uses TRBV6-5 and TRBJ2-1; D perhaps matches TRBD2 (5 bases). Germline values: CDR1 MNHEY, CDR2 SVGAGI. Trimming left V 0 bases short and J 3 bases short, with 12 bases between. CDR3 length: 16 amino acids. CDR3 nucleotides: TGTGCCAGCAGTTACTCGGTGGGAGAAGACTACAATGAGCAGTTCTTC. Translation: CASSYSVGEDYNEQFF.

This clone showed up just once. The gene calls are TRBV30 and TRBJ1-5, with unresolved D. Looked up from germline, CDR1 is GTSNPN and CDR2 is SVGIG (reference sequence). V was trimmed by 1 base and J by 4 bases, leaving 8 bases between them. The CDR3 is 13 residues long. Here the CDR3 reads CAWSGQLNQPQHF. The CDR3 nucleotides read TGTGCCTGGAGTGGACAATTAAATCAGCCCCAGCATTTT. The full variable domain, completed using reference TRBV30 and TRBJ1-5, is SQTIHQWPATLVQPVGSPLSLECTVEGTSNPNLYWYRQAAGRGLQLLFYSVGIGQISSEVPQNLSASRPQDRQFILSSKKLLLSDSGFYLCAWSGQLNQPQHFGDGTRLSIL.